Listed below are T cell receptor beta chains from one sample, sequenced in a study of cytomegalovirus exposure and HLA in healthy donors. Clones were read by immunoSEQ multiplex PCR, and TCRdb kept only the in-frame ones, dropping some. The sample includes about 140,000 clones, 70% to 80% of them seen just once. The sequenced sample was PBMCs. These receptor sequences come from a female donor in good health and CMV-seronegative. Both conserved end residues are part of each CDR3. D genes are given only for firm matches. Size values are once, few and many counts, or a class for expanded clones, and some rows have none.

d_call	v_call	j_call	clone_size	cdr3_aa	cdr3_nt
NA	TRBV9	TRBJ1-2	NA	CASSVQSVDYGYTF	TGTGCCAGCAGCGTACAGTCAGTGGACTATGGCTACACCTTC
NA	TRBV7-9	TRBJ1-5	NA	CASSLSRAGESAQHF	TGTGCCAGCAGCTTGAGTAGGGCAGGGGAATCAGCCCAGCATTTT
NA	TRBV2	TRBJ2-5	NA	CASSGTGTGQETQYF	TGTGCCAGCAGTGGAACAGGTACCGGACAAGAGACCCAGTACTTC
NA	TRBV15	TRBJ1-5	few	CATSRGGGNSNQPQHF	TGTGCCACCAGCAGGGGAGGGGGGAATAGCAATCAGCCCCAGCATTTT
NA	TRBV6-5	TRBJ1-2	few	CATYRKGYTF	TGTGCCACCTATAGAAAGGGCTACACCTTC
NA	TRBV6-1	TRBJ1-1	NA	CAATGTSGAFF	TGTGCCGCGACCGGGACATCGGGAGCTTTCTTT
NA	TRBV5-6	TRBJ1-2	NA	CASSLPTGPDLGGYTF	TGTGCCAGCAGCTTGCCGACAGGACCAGATTTAGGGGGCTACACCTTC
NA	TRBV7-9	TRBJ1-2	NA	CASSRIMEGYTF	TGTGCCAGCAGCCGTATAATGGAGGGCTACACCTTC
TRBD1	TRBV7-9	TRBJ1-4	NA	CASSRNDRGRWEKLFF	TGTGCCAGCAGCAGAAATGACAGGGGGCGCTGGGAAAAACTGTTTTTT
TRBD1	TRBV30	TRBJ2-1	NA	CAWSVEPTRGLAIYNEQFF	TGTGCCTGGAGTGTAGAGCCCACCAGGGGGCTAGCGATCTACAATGAGCAGTTCTTC
NA	TRBV15	TRBJ2-5	few	CATSRDPQRQETQYF	TGTGCCACCAGCAGAGATCCCCAGCGTCAAGAGACCCAGTACTTC
NA	TRBV11-1	TRBJ1-1	NA	CASSHLQGEAFF	TGTGCCAGCAGCCACTTACAGGGAGAAGCTTTCTTT
NA	TRBV5-1	TRBJ2-1	many	CASSLATLREQFF	TGCGCCAGCAGCTTGGCCACCCTGAGGGAGCAGTTCTTC
NA	TRBV6-5	TRBJ1-1	NA	CASSGQGNTEAFF	TGTGCCAGCAGTGGTCAGGGGAACACTGAAGCTTTCTTT
NA	TRBV5-1	TRBJ1-4	NA	CASSPTATNEKLFF	TGCGCCAGCAGCCCAACAGCAACTAATGAAAAACTGTTTTTT
NA	TRBV9	TRBJ2-2	NA	CASSPIQGTGELFF	TGTGCCAGCAGCCCAATACAGGGCACCGGGGAGCTGTTTTTT
NA	TRBV18	TRBJ1-2	few	CASSPPSSILYGYTF	TGTGCCAGCTCACCACCGAGTAGCATACTCTATGGCTACACCTTC
TRBD2	TRBV9	TRBJ2-3	NA	CAGGRTSAGDTQYF	TGTGCCGGGGGCAGGACTAGCGCGGGAGATACGCAGTATTTT